One and the same sample provided the 23 T cell receptor beta chains below, sequenced in a study of Ad26.COV2.S vaccination and SARS-CoV-2 variants. Profiled with immunoSEQ multiplex PCR; TCRdb holds only in-frame clones, not every one. The repertoire holds just over 350,000 clones, around 92% seen once, with 3.9% in the top ten. Sample: peripheral blood, taken after recovery from COVID-19. These receptors came from a human donor who had recovered from COVID-19.

The chain links TRBV7-9 to TRBJ2-7; TRBD1 aligns across 12 bases. The CDR3 runs to 16 residues. V lost 5 bases, J lost 2 bases, and 7 bases stayed unmatched. Germline CDR1 SEHNR, CDR2 FQNEAQ (reference sequence). The CDR3 sequence is CASSLPGTGGTYEQYF. CDR3 nucleotide sequence: TGTGCCAGCAGCCTACCCGGGACAGGGGGCACCTACGAGCAGTACTTC. The full variable domain, in which reference TRBV7-9 and TRBJ2-7 provide the parts outside the CDR3, is DTGVSQNPRHKITKRGQNVTFRCDPISEHNRLYWYRQTLGQGPEFLTYFQNEAQLEKSRLLSDRFSAERPKGSFSTLEIQRTEQGDSAMYLCASSLPGTGGTYEQYFGPGTRLTVT.

The chain combines TRBV27 with TRBJ1-2, with 9 bases lining up with TRBD1. This CDR3 spans 15 amino acids. With V trimmed by 6 bases and J by 6 bases, 11 bases remained unmatched. Germline values: CDR1 MNHEY, CDR2 SMNVEV (reference sequence). The CDR3 spells CASSRTGTGIDGYTF. The CDR3 coding sequence is TGTGCCAGCAGCCGCACCGGGACAGGGATCGATGGCTACACCTTC.

The chain is built from TRBV9 and TRBJ1-2; unclear D gene. CDR1 is SGDLS, CDR2 YYNGEE, per germline. Deletions cut 4 bases from V and 8 bases from J, with 9 bases between. There are 11 residues in the CDR3. This CDR3 reads CASSPLTGYTF. The CDR3 DNA follows: TGTGCCAGCAGCCCCTTGACAGGCTACACCTTC.

The J gene is TRBJ1-6, the V gene TRBV2; TRBD1 aligns across 7 bases. The CDR3 consists of 18 residues. Trimming at V came to 8 bases and at J to 0 bases, leaving 13 bases not matched to a gene. CDR1 is SNHLY, CDR2 FYNNEI, per germline. CDR3 region: CASRPTGTGVSYNSPLHF. CDR3 in DNA: TGTGCCAGCCGCCCGACAGGGACTGGCGTCTCCTATAATTCACCCCTCCACTTT.

This chain connects TRBV11-2 to TRBJ2-5, with D possibly being TRBD2 (7 bases). Trimming took 4 bases from V and 5 from J, leaving 20 bases between them. This CDR3 has 16 amino acids. Germline values: CDR1 SGHAT, CDR2 FQNNGV. CDR3 bases: TGTGCCAGCAGCTCACGGGGGGCTAGGTTAAGGGAGACCCAGTACTTC. It specifies CASSSRGARLRETQYF. The full variable domain, rest sourced from reference TRBV11-2 and TRBJ2-5, is EAGVAQSPRYKIIEKRQSVAFWCNPISGHATLYWYQQILGQGPKLLIQFQNNGVVDDSQLPKDRFSAERLKGVDSTLKIQPAKLEDSAVYLCASSSRGARLRETQYFGPGTRLLVL.

The genes are TRBV18 and TRBJ2-7, with D possibly being TRBD2 (5 bases). V lost 2 bases and J lost 1, with 9 bases in between. The CDR3 length is 14 residues. Germline lookup yields CDR1 KGHSH and CDR2 LQKENI. The CDR3 here is CASSPTGSSYEQYF. Written as DNA, the CDR3 is TGTGCCAGCTCACCAACGGGGTCGTCCTACGAGCAGTACTTC.

Notes on this clone: A read error may produce the germline difference seen at one junction end. The rearrangement joins TRBV10-1 to TRBJ2-1; tentatively, D is TRBD1 (6 bases). The CDR3 length is 12 residues. Germline lookup yields CDR1 WNHNN and CDR2 SYGVQD (reference sequence). In DNA form, the CDR3 reads TGCGCCACCAGTACAGGGTACAATGAGCAGTTCTTC. Translated, it gives CATSTGYNEQFF.

This rearrangement joins TRBV3-1 (or the pseudogene TRBV3-2) to TRBJ1-1; possible D gene TRBD1, 5 bases. With 5 bases removed from V and 5 bases from J, the gap between germline ends came to 18 bases. Germline CDR1 reads LGHDT; CDR2 reads YNNKEL (reference sequence). This CDR3 region has 15 residues. CDR3 sequence: CASSLKGRQKTEAFF. In DNA, the CDR3 is TGTGCCAGCAGCTTAAAGGGGAGGCAGAAAACTGAAGCTTTCTTT.

V and J are TRBV6-1 and TRBJ1-2, with 7 bases lining up with TRBD1. The CDR3 consists of 14 residues. V lost 2 bases and J lost 8; bases outside the gene matches: 8. Germline-derived CDR1 and CDR2 are MNHNS and SASEGT. CDR3 protein: CASSEKRQGRGYTF. The CDR3 DNA follows: TGTGCCAGCAGTGAAAAAAGACAGGGACGGGGCTACACCTTC.

This sequence joins TRBV7-9 and TRBJ1-6; D is uncertain. V shed 6 bases and J shed 7 bases, with 22 bases lying between them. The CDR3 has 17 residues. CDR1 and CDR2 (germline): SEHNR, FQNEAQ (reference sequence). Here the CDR3 reads CASSLTLDALGNSPLHF. The CDR3 DNA reads as TGTGCCAGCAGTCTAACTCTGGACGCCCTGGGGAATTCACCCCTCCACTTT.

This clone was counted a few times. This CDR3 is also generated by other DNA sequences in the sample. The rearrangement uses TRBV9 and TRBJ2-3; D possibly corresponds to TRBD2 (6 bases). The V end was cut by 0 bases, the J end by 3 bases, with 8 bases between. The germline V gene encodes CDR1 SGDLS and CDR2 YYNGEE. CDR3 length: 14 residues. The CDR3 region has the DNA TGTGCCAGCAGCGTAGTCGGGGGTACAGATACGCAGTATTTT. Translating gives CASSVVGGTDTQYF.

This chain connects TRBV6-4 to TRBJ2-3, with 9 bases identical to TRBD2. The CDR3 loop spans 15 amino acids. Germline CDR1 MRHNA, CDR2 SNTAGT. V gave up 3 bases and J gave up 1 base; unmatched junction bases: 2. The CDR3, as DNA: TGTGCCAGCAGTGAGCAGCGGGGGGGCACAGATACGCAGTATTTT. This sequence encodes CASSEQRGGTDTQYF.

J is TRBJ2-5 and V is TRBV20-1; D not certain. V lost 3 bases and J lost 5, with 7 bases in between. Germline V gives CDR1 DFQATT, CDR2 SNEGSKA (reference sequence). CDR3 length equals 11 residues. This chain's CDR3 is CSASAPETQYF. CDR3 nucleotide sequence: TGCAGTGCTAGTGCTCCGGAGACCCAGTACTTC.

The J gene is TRBJ1-5, the V gene TRBV6-5; TRBD1 matches 7 bases. The J segment lost 7 bases and the V segment lost 6 bases, leaving 9 bases of the junction unmatched. The CDR3 consists of 14 residues. CDR1 MNHEY and CDR2 SVGAGI come from the germline V gene. The CDR3 DNA reads TGTGCCAGCAGGTCTGGACAGGCCCTACAGCCCCAGCATTTT. Residues: CASRSGQALQPQHF.

This clone showed up just once. V gene TRBV6-2 or TRBV6-3 combines with J gene TRBJ1-2, with no clear D. The CDR3 runs to 13 residues. V gave up 2 bases and J gave up 4 bases, with 8 bases separating them. CDR1 MNHEY and CDR2 SVGEGT come from the germline V gene. For the CDR3, the DNA is TGTGCCAGCAGTTACGAGGTGCCCTATGGCTACACCTTC. Its protein is CASSYEVPYGYTF.

This sequence joins TRBV9 and TRBJ2-1; 14 nucleotides align to TRBD2. The CDR3 has 18 amino acids. After removal of 2 bases from V and 5 bases from J, the junction contained 9 bases not matched to a gene. The germline gives CDR1 SGDLS, CDR2 YYNGEE. Written as DNA, the CDR3 is TGTGCCAGCAGCGTTACCGGGACTAGCGGGGGAGAGAACAATGAGCAGTTCTTC. Protein product: CASSVTGTSGGENNEQFF.

This clone has more than one count but fewer than ten. The rearrangement links TRBV10-3 to TRBJ1-6, with D hard to call. V gave up 0 bases and J gave up 7 bases, with 19 bases separating them. This CDR3 spans 18 amino acids. Germline CDR1 reads ENHRY; CDR2 reads SYGVKD. CDR3 amino acids: CAISESMSATMGNSPLHF. The CDR3 DNA reads as TGTGCCATCAGTGAGTCTATGTCCGCGACAATGGGCAATTCACCCCTCCACTTT.

The chain uses TRBV19 and TRBJ2-5; D gene unclear. The CDR3 has 14 amino acids. Trimming took off 3 bases at V and 1 base at J, with 9 bases between the two ends. Germline V gene sequence: CDR1 LNHDA, CDR2 SQIVND (reference sequence). The CDR3: CASSITAIQETQYF. The CDR3 DNA reads TGTGCCAGTAGTATCACGGCGATCCAAGAGACCCAGTACTTC.

V gene TRBV3-1 (or the pseudogene TRBV3-2) combines with J gene TRBJ1-2; 7 nucleotides align to TRBD1. The V gene end was trimmed by 0 bases and the J gene end by 4 bases; junction bases not matched to a gene: 5. CDR1 is LGHDT and CDR2 is YNNKEL in the germline V gene (reference sequence). The length of the CDR3 is 15 residues. The CDR3 reads CASSQDLGGVYGYTF. The DNA for the CDR3 is TGTGCCAGCAGCCAAGATTTAGGGGGCGTCTATGGCTACACCTTC.

This clone has just one count. This chain links TRBV5-6 with TRBJ2-5; D could derive from TRBD1 or TRBD2 (5 bases each). The germline V gene has CDR1 SGHDT and CDR2 YYEEEE. V lost 0 bases and J 2 bases, leaving 8 bases between the germline ends. The CDR3 has 14 amino acids. CDR3 in DNA: TGTGCCAGCAGCTTGGCGGGACGGCAAGAGACCCAGTACTTC. It encodes CASSLAGRQETQYF. Full variable domain (missing parts from reference TRBV5-6 and TRBJ2-5): DAGVTQSPTHLIKTRGQQVTLRCSPKSGHDTVSWYQQALGQGPQFIFQYYEEEERQRGNFPDRFSGHQFPNYSSELNVNALLLGDSALYLCASSLAGRQETQYFGPGTRLLVL.

V gene TRBV15 combines with J gene TRBJ1-6; TRBD1 aligns across 7 bases. J lost 10 bases, V lost 3 bases, and 6 bases had no gene match. The V gene's germline CDR1 is LNHNV and CDR2 YYDKDF (reference sequence). There are 14 residues in the CDR3. CDR3 protein: CATSSDRASSPLHF. The CDR3 DNA reads TGTGCCACCAGCAGCGACAGGGCTAGCTCACCCCTCCACTTT.

The chain is built from TRBV5-1 and TRBJ2-3; 8 positions match TRBD2. The germline gives CDR1 SGHRS, CDR2 YFSETQ. This CDR3 has 14 amino acids. Trimming cost V 7 bases and J 2 bases; bases outside gene matches: 6. CDR3 nucleotide sequence: TGCGCCAGCCGCATAGCGGGGTACACAGATACGCAGTATTTT. Protein product: CASRIAGYTDTQYF. Based on the CDR3 plus reference TRBV5-1 and TRBJ2-3, the full variable domain is KAGVTQTPRYLIKTRGQQVTLSCSPISGHRSVSWYQQTPGQGLQFLFEYFSETQRNKGNFPGRFSGRQFSNSRSEMNVSTLELGDSALYLCASRIAGYTDTQYFGPGTRLTVL.

This clone was recorded once. This CDR3 is CASSGTRGTDTQYF. CDR3 nucleotides: TGTGCCAGCAGCGGGACCCGGGGGACAGATACGCAGTATTTT. V is TRBV9 and J is TRBJ2-3, with D possibly TRBD2 on 6 matching bases. CDR1 and CDR2 (germline): SGDLS, YYNGEE. The CDR3 is 14 residues long. Trimming cost V 3 bases and J 3 bases, with 11 bases left between them.